These 14 T cell receptor beta chains share one sample of origin, sequenced in a study of PD-L1 blockade in urothelial cancer. Stated time point: peripheral blood 6 weeks after treatment start. Only in-frame clones appear in the TCRdb table, and some are missing; sequencing was by immunoSEQ multiplex PCR. This repertoire shows more than 60,000 clones, approximately 91% found once; its top ten account for approximately 10%. The sample was PBMCs, taken around atezolizumab (anti-PD-L1) treatment. The receptors here all came from a man aged 55 to 69 with urothelial cancer.

The V and J genes are TRBV28 and TRBJ1-1; D is unresolved. V lost 3 bases, J lost 0 bases, and 8 bases lay in between. Germline-derived CDR1 and CDR2 are MDHEN and SYDVKM. The CDR3 extends over 14 amino acids. The CDR3 loop is CASSLVQMNTEAFF. CDR3 sequence (DNA): TGTGCCAGCAGTTTGGTACAAATGAACACTGAAGCTTTCTTT.

The rearrangement joins TRBV15 to TRBJ2-2; D gene ambiguous. The CDR3 sequence is 14 residues long. CDR1 is LNHNV and CDR2 is YYDKDF in the germline V gene (reference sequence). The germline V and J ends were trimmed by 0 bases and 4 bases, with 6 bases remaining between them. CDR3 DNA sequence: TGTGCCACCAGCAGAGATCGCGGCACCGGGGAGCTGTTTTTT. Amino acid sequence: CATSRDRGTGELFF.

The chain links TRBV30 to TRBJ2-3; a weak D match, TRBD1 (5 bases). CDR3 length: 15 residues. The V gene lost 3 bases and the J gene lost 2 bases, with 15 bases spanning the gap. Germline-derived CDR1 and CDR2 are GTSNPN and SVGIG (reference sequence). The CDR3 DNA sequence: TGTGCCTGGAGCCCCAGTCAGGACAACACAGATACGCAGTATTTT. Translation gives CAWSPSQDNTDTQYF.

V gene TRBV7-6 combines with J gene TRBJ2-5; D may be TRBD1 (5 bases). CDR1 SGHVS and CDR2 FNYEAQ come from the germline V gene. This CDR3 is built from 14 residues. The V and J ends lost 5 bases and 5 bases respectively, with 15 bases between them. The CDR3 sequence: CASSRGWVGETQYF. Here the CDR3 DNA reads TGTGCCAGCAGCAGGGGCTGGGTTGGGGAGACCCAGTACTTC.

This sequence joins TRBV7-3 and TRBJ2-3; 12 nucleotides agree with TRBD2. Germline-derived CDR1 and CDR2 are SGHTA and FQGTGA. CDR3 length equals 16 residues. V trimming: 2 bases; J trimming: 3 bases; junction bases outside the gene matches: 3. This CDR3 reads CASSLRTSGKTDTQYF. The CDR3 bases are TGTGCCAGCAGCTTACGGACTAGCGGGAAGACAGATACGCAGTATTTT.

V is TRBV19 and J is TRBJ2-7, with 11 bases that match TRBD2. Unmatched junction bases numbered 5, after V lost 7 bases and J lost 0 bases. The CDR3 spans 15 residues. Germline CDR1 and CDR2: LNHDA and SQIVND (reference sequence). Here the CDR3 DNA reads TGTGCCAGTACCTCCGGGACTAGCGGCTCCTACGAGCAGTACTTC. Protein sequence: CASTSGTSGSYEQYF.

The rearrangement links TRBV15 to TRBJ2-1, with a possible D match to TRBD2 (7 bases). This CDR3 has 16 amino acids. Germline-derived CDR1 and CDR2 are LNHNV and YYDKDF (reference sequence). Trimming cost V 3 bases and J 0 bases, with 12 bases left between them. The CDR3 region has the DNA TGTGCCACCAGCAGGAAGGGGGGGACCTCCTACAATGAGCAGTTCTTC. Protein product: CATSRKGGTSYNEQFF.

The rearrangement joins TRBV5-6 to TRBJ1-1; TRBD1 matches at 7 bases. CDR1 and CDR2 from the germline V gene are SGHDT and YYEEEE. This CDR3 contains 16 residues. V dropped 0 bases and J dropped 7; count of bases not matched to a gene: 12. CDR3 region: CASSLGGLGQRIEAFF. The CDR3 DNA sequence: TGTGCCAGCAGCTTGGGGGGTTTGGGACAGCGAATTGAAGCTTTCTTT.

The rearrangement uses TRBV25-1 and TRBJ1-5; tentatively, D is TRBD1 (6 bases). Looked up from germline, CDR1 is MGHDK and CDR2 is SYGVNS. Trimming removed 1 base at V and 3 bases at J, with 7 bases between. This CDR3 has 14 amino acids. The CDR3 loop is CASSELGANQPQHF. The CDR3 DNA sequence: TGTGCCAGCAGTGAATTGGGGGCCAATCAGCCCCAGCATTTT.

The chain carries TRBV5-4 and TRBJ1-2, with D possibly TRBD1 on 5 matching bases. CDR1 is SGHNT, CDR2 YYREEE, per germline (reference sequence). This CDR3 region has 11 residues. The germline V and J ends were trimmed by 2 bases and 6 bases, with 5 bases remaining between them. The chain's CDR3 is CASSFRDGYTF. CDR3 nucleotide sequence: TGTGCCAGCAGCTTCAGGGATGGCTACACCTTC.

This clone was seen only once. This chain joins TRBV7-8 and TRBJ2-5; D is uncertain. The CDR3 consists of 12 residues. The ends were cut back, 2 bases at V and 4 bases at J, with 5 bases in the middle. The germline gives CDR1 SGHVS, CDR2 FQNEAQ. CDR3 region: CASSLSSETQYF. Written as DNA, the CDR3 is TGTGCCAGCAGCTTATCGTCAGAGACCCAGTACTTC.

This chain connects TRBV19 to TRBJ2-3; TRBD2 is a possible D gene (5 bases). V was pared by 7 bases and J by 1 base, with 18 bases between. Germline CDR1 is LNHDA and CDR2 is SQIVND (reference sequence). The CDR3 spans 16 residues. The CDR3 loop reads CASTPLLVGGTDTQYF. The DNA of the CDR3 is TGTGCCAGTACCCCACTACTAGTCGGGGGCACAGATACGCAGTATTTT.

The chain links TRBV7-8 to TRBJ2-3; the match to TRBD2 covers 8 bases. Germline V gene data show CDR1 as SGHVS and CDR2 as FQNEAQ. The CDR3 contains 15 residues. Unmatched junction bases numbered 4, after V lost 0 bases and J lost 5 bases. The CDR3 region is CASSLASGDGDTQYF. CDR3 coding DNA: TGTGCCAGCAGCTTAGCTAGCGGGGATGGAGATACGCAGTATTTT.

CDR3 residues: CASSLIPAAQYF. The CDR3 DNA is TGTGCCAGCAGCTTAATCCCCGCGGCGCAGTATTTT. The gene calls are TRBV7-2 and TRBJ2-3; D unresolved. The CDR3 sequence is 12 residues long. CDR1 is SGHTA and CDR2 is FQGNSA in the germline V gene. V lost 2 bases and J 10 bases, leaving 10 bases between the germline ends.